The rows below give T cell receptor beta chains drawn from one sample of a study of a mutant IDH1 vaccine in newly diagnosed glioma. Repertoires were generated with immunoSEQ multiplex PCR, while TCRdb's copy carries only in-frame clones and drops some. The profile covers some 60,000 clones, with 70% to 85% appearing a single time and about 3.8% taken by the ten largest. Their target antigens are unknown. The starting material was PBMCs, obtained from a glioma patient whose treatment included an IDH1 peptide vaccine. The origin of the receptors is a young man with glioma. The CDR3 runs from the conserved cysteine through the conserved F or W. D genes are given only for firm matches. Clone size, where shown, is once, few, many, or a class for clones that have expanded.

d_call	v_call	clone_size	j_call	cdr3_nt	cdr3_aa
TRBD1	TRBV4-3	NA	TRBJ2-5	TGCGCCAGCAGCCAAGAACGGACCGGGACAGGGCGAGAGGAGACCCAGTACTTC	CASSQERTGTGREETQYF
TRBD1	TRBV5-1	NA	TRBJ2-7	TGCGCCAGCAGCTTGGGACAGGGGGCCCAATACGAGCAGTACTTC	CASSLGQGAQYEQYF
NA	TRBV7-6	few	TRBJ2-2	TGTGCCAGCAGCTCTAACCGAAGGGATGGGGCCGGGGAGCTGTTTTTT	CASSSNRRDGAGELFF
TRBD2	TRBV11-1	NA	TRBJ2-3	TGTGCCAGCAGGGAGAGCGGGGCCCGCACAGATACGCAGTATTTT	CASRESGARTDTQYF
TRBD1	TRBV29-1	NA	TRBJ1-2	TGCAGCGCCGAGACAGGGGGTTATGGCTACACCTTC	CSAETGGYGYTF
NA	TRBV18	NA	TRBJ1-3	TGTGCCAGCTCACCGCCTGGGTCTGGAAACACCATATATTTT	CASSPPGSGNTIYF
NA	TRBV5-1	NA	TRBJ2-3	TGCGCCAGCAGTGAGGGGCTCCCGAGGGGGACAGATACGCAGTATTTT	CASSEGLPRGTDTQYF
NA	TRBV27	NA	TRBJ2-3	TGTGCCAGCAAAAAGATGAGCACAGATACGCAGTATTTT	CASKKMSTDTQYF
NA	TRBV30	NA	TRBJ2-5	TGTGCCTGGAGTCAGGACTCACAAGAGACCCAGTACTTC	CAWSQDSQETQYF
TRBD1	TRBV30	NA	TRBJ2-7	TGTGCCTGTCGGGACAGGGTAAACGAGCAGTACTTC	CACRDRVNEQYF